This TCR gamma chain appears in the sequencing data of a study of γδ T cells in repeated Plasmodium falciparum infection. Study as a whole: Donors were malaria-exposed Malian children or age- and gender-matched Australian children. Regarding the study as a whole: Repeated controlled infections reportedly drove waves of new clonotype selection in Vdelta2-negative, mostly Vdelta1+, gammadelta repertoires.

TCRdb re-called the multiplex PCR reads via CATT. Of 12,000 to 15,000 gamma-chain clones in the sample, about 1.5% were seen once. As to this clone: Its antigen is undetermined. The TCRdb protein comes from a much larger clone and disagrees with this DNA's translation at residue 7, likely due to a read error; the protein given here is derived from the DNA.

Gammadelta T cells were flow-sorted from PBMC into Vgamma9/Vdelta2+ and Vdelta2-negative populations for bulk analysis. The CDR3 runs 29 residues. Germline V CDR1 and CDR2: GITISATS, ISYDGTV (reference sequence). This TCR came from a pool of human donors (malaria-infected and uninfected, not separated). The V gene call reads TRGV9; no J gene was called. Source material: gamma-delta T cells from blood. The CDR3 spells CALWEVKKVGLAVEQHWLSQVSIGRIQHF. CDR3 DNA: TGTGCCTTGTGGGAGGTGAAGAAGGTGGGATTGGCAGTGGAACAACACTGGTTGTCACAGGTAAGTATCGGAAGAATACAACATTTC.